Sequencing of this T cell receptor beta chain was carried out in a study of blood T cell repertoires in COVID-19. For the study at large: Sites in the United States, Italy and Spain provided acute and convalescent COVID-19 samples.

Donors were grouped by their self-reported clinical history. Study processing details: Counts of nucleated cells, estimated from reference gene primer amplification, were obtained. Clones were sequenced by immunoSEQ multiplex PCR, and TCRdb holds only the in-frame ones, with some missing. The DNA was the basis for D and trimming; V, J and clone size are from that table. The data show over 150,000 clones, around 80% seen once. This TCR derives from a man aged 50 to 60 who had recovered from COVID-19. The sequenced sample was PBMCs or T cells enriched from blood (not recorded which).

The CDR3 DNA follows: TGTGCCAGCAGCTTAGCAGGGGATGGCTACGAGCAGTACTTC. Its translation: CASSLAGDGYEQYF. The chain combines TRBV7-8 with TRBJ2-7, with D possibly matching TRBD1 (5 bases). The CDR3 spans 14 residues. CDR1 and CDR2 from the germline V gene are SGHVS and FQNEAQ. Trimming removed 0 bases at V and 3 bases at J, with 9 bases between.